These T cell receptor beta chains were read from a single sample in a study of cytomegalovirus exposure and HLA in healthy donors. Sequenced by immunoSEQ multiplex PCR; TCRdb stores in-frame clones only, minus some. The sample includes over 150,000 clones, 65% to 80% of them seen just once. Sequenced material: PBMCs. The origin of the receptors is a man between 40 and 49 years old in good health and CMV-seronegative. CDR3s include the opening cysteine and the closing phenylalanine or tryptophan.

TRBJ2-7,TRBV2,CASSETGQPELEQYF
TRBJ1-4,TRBV4-2,CASSRSTGQLVNEKLFF
TRBJ1-3,TRBV27,CASRQGGPGSTIYF
TRBJ1-1,TRBV5-6,CAGSPGQGDSEAFF
TRBJ1-3,TRBV9,CASSADIYSGNTIYF
TRBJ1-4,TRBV4-1,CAISTGWAGFNEKLFF
TRBJ2-7,TRBV5-4,CASSWETGNYEQYF
TRBJ1-1,TRBV9,CASSDGTGGTEAFF
TRBJ1-2,TRBV7-9,CASRRAGYGYTF
TRBJ1-1,TRBV10-2,CASSGHGNTEAFF
TRBJ2-1,TRBV5-1,CASSLMFGGAGNEQFF
TRBJ1-1,TRBV9,CASSPLPGQGNTEAFF
TRBJ1-4,TRBV5-1,CASSLGSSVTNEKLFF
TRBJ1-1,TRBV5-8,CASSSRPGTPTTVNTEAFF
TRBJ1-6,TRBV6-1,CASSEVWPGNSPLHF
TRBJ2-3,TRBV7-3,CASRPSSTDTQYF
TRBJ2-7,TRBV7-2,CASSATGSYEQYF
TRBJ1-2,TRBV7-2,CASSLTPLTGPRGGYTF
TRBJ1-2,TRBV29-1,CSVRPDVNYGYTF
TRBJ2-3,TRBV5-1,CASSPFSGEVADTQYF
TRBJ2-7,TRBV6-4,CASSLAGGLHEQYF
TRBJ2-1,TRBV10-3,CAIDRGNEQFF
TRBJ2-3,TRBV29-1,CSVPLAGQGTDTQYF
TRBJ2-7,TRBV27,CASSSPVTGKYEQYF
TRBJ1-3,TRBV5-4,CASSVQGSGNTIYF
TRBJ2-1,TRBV7-9,CASSLLAGGPKEQFF
TRBJ2-1,TRBV27,CASRGGLYNEQFF
TRBJ1-1,TRBV30,CAWNGRVETEAFF
TRBJ1-2,TRBV30,CAWRTGTGDYGYTF
TRBJ2-1,TRBV5-1,CASSLGPGLENEQFF
TRBJ1-5,TRBV19,CASTRGTGQNQPQHF
TRBJ2-7,TRBV14,CASSFFSTGTYEQYF
TRBJ2-7,TRBV5-1,CASSWFFRRGYEQYF
TRBJ2-7,TRBV11-2,CASSRDRVNEQYF
TRBJ1-1,TRBV6-5,CASSRGHIDPAFF
TRBJ1-5,TRBV19,CASSIARQGNSNQPQHF
TRBJ1-2,TRBV7-8,CASSHTGSYTF
TRBJ1-1,TRBV7-6,CASSWGTGRLTEAFF
TRBJ1-1,TRBV9,CASSGMGPNTEAFF
TRBJ1-2,TRBV19,CASTLHAGGDYGYTF
TRBJ2-7,TRBV7-6,CASSLNTGSYEQYF
TRBJ2-3,TRBV4-1,CASSQDRTSQSTDTQYF
TRBJ1-6,TRBV27,CASSPDRENSPLHF
TRBJ1-3,TRBV21-1,CASSKIVRGLSLRAGNTIYF
TRBJ2-5,TRBV30,CAWSHGTGLETQYF
TRBJ2-5,TRBV15,CATSRVGTGPRETQYF
TRBJ1-2,TRBV4-1,CASSQDPGGANNYGYTF
TRBJ1-2,TRBV6-6,CASSYGPTGEVGTF
TRBJ1-2,TRBV18,CASSPPGFNYGYTF
TRBJ2-7,TRBV6-5,CASSYQGKGNEQYF
.,TRBV5-1,CASSLVGDSLGYEQYF
TRBJ1-1,TRBV5-8,CASSLIRTGNTEAFF
TRBJ2-7,TRBV27,CASSLEGQGNEQYF
TRBJ1-4,TRBV5-4,CASSSPGQGEKLFF
TRBJ1-1,TRBV29-1,CSGTRDSTFSAEAFF